This T cell receptor beta chain emerged from a study of T cell responses to AZD1222 COVID-19 vaccine. Trimming took off 4 bases at V and 5 bases at J, with 13 bases between the two ends. CDR1 SGHRS and CDR2 YFSETQ come from the germline V gene. The CDR3 sequence is 14 residues long. Findings and limits, study-wide: The donors showed a predominance of white British ancestry and of females, with possible underestimation of clonal diversity.

Sequencing used immunoSEQ multiplex PCR; TCRdb keeps in-frame clones, though not all of them. The sample holds approximately 110,000 clones, 65% to 90% seen once. Turning to this clone: What it binds is unknown.

The V and J genes are TRBV5-1 and TRBJ2-1; a weak D match, TRBD1 (5 bases). The sample was peripheral blood, taken on day 0 of AZD1222 vaccination. The origin of this receptor is an adult in good health. The CDR3 spells CASSQMDTNNEQFF. For the CDR3, the DNA is TGCGCCAGCAGCCAGATGGACACCAACAATGAGCAGTTCTTC.